Sequencing of this T cell receptor (beta chain) was carried out in a study of vaccination and CD4 T cells after COVID-19. Background on the study: Each convalescent patient was PCR positive for SARS-CoV-2 on nasal swab; 10 or so cases were mild and one severe. Study-wide results and caveats: Among those convalescent, a median roughly 90% of reactive clones emerged solely post-vaccination.

Indicated treatment: approximately nine-day PBMC culture with coronavirus spike peptide pools or control peptides (ViraFEST assay). Cultured CD4+ T cells had their DNA profiled by the Oncomine TCR Beta short-read assay. TCRdb redid the calling of the PCR reads with MiXCR, one entry per CDR3 protein. The sample has 6,000 to 6,500 distinct CDR3 sequences, roughly 18% seen once. V gave up 8 bases and J gave up 4 bases; unmatched junction bases: 9. Germline CDR1 reads MDHEN; CDR2 reads SYDVKM. The CDR3 totals 16 residues. This clonotype was seen a few times. Its antigen remains unidentified. The sample comprised CD4+ T cells from blood, cultured in vitro. The chain links TRBV28 to TRBJ2-6; the match to TRBD1 covers 9 bases. The TCR sequence derives from a human donor who had recovered from COVID-19. For the CDR3, the DNA is TGTGCCAGCGGAGACAGGGGGAGTACAGGGGCCAACGTCCTGACTTTC. Protein sequence: CASGDRGSTGANVLTF.